The 7 T cell receptor beta chains below were found in one sample sequenced in a study of shared clonotypes between healthy human individuals. Assay: immunoSEQ multiplex PCR; the TCRdb copy retains only in-frame clones and omits some. The table lists about 1.5 million clones, 95% to 99% of them singletons. The sequenced sample was naive CD4+ T cells sorted from blood. The subset was: CD45RA+ positively selected. The receptor set was obtained from a young man in good health.

This clone is a singleton in its sample. The V and J genes are TRBV10-2 and TRBJ1-1; D is possibly TRBD1 (6 bases). This CDR3 has 14 amino acids. V was clipped by 5 bases and J by 4 bases, with 14 bases between them. Germline CDR1 WSHSY, CDR2 SAAADI. The CDR3 protein is CASSLRGFSTEAFF. The CDR3 nucleotides read TGCGCCAGCAGTCTCAGGGGATTCAGCACTGAAGCTTTCTTT.

This clone was seen a single time. The V call is TRBV28, the J call TRBJ2-1, with no clear D. The CDR3 is 13 residues long. Trimming left V 3 bases short and J 6 bases short, with 9 bases between. The germline V gene has CDR1 MDHEN and CDR2 SYDVKM. In DNA form, the CDR3 reads TGTGCCAGCAGTTTTATTGTGCGCAATGAGCAGTTCTTC. This codes for CASSFIVRNEQFF.

The chain is built from TRBV6-4 and TRBJ2-1; weak D call: TRBD2 (5 bases). From germline, CDR1 is MRHNA and CDR2 SNTAGT. V lost 4 bases to trimming and J lost 10 bases, with 14 bases between them. The CDR3 is 13 residues long. CDR3: CASSALEGSEQFF. The CDR3 nucleotides are TGTGCCAGCAGTGCCCTAGAGGGATCCGAGCAGTTCTTC.

The rearrangement uses TRBV6-1 and TRBJ1-5; D call uncertain. The CDR3 is 14 amino acids. CDR1 and CDR2 from the germline V gene are MNHNS and SASEGT. The germline V and J ends were trimmed by 1 base and 3 bases, with 7 bases remaining between them. The DNA for the CDR3 is TGTGCCAGCAGTGAAGGGCGAAACAATCAGCCCCAGCATTTT. Amino acids: CASSEGRNNQPQHF.

This clone was picked up one time. V is TRBV5-1 and J is TRBJ2-1; unclear D gene. The length of the CDR3 is 15 residues. Germline CDR1 reads SGHRS; CDR2 reads YFSETQ. V lost 0 bases and J 5 bases, leaving 12 bases between the germline ends. The CDR3 spells CASSLARVRHNEQFF. For the CDR3, the DNA is TGCGCCAGCAGCTTGGCCCGGGTAAGACACAATGAGCAGTTCTTC.

The rearrangement uses TRBV27 and TRBJ2-1; no firm D call. Germline V gene lookup returns CDR1 MNHEY and CDR2 SMNVEV (reference sequence). The ends were cut back, 5 bases at V and 15 bases at J, with 20 bases in the middle. The CDR3 extends over 13 amino acids. The CDR3 DNA is TGTGCCAGCAGTCGGAATCCTAGGTCCCGGCGGTTCTTC. As protein: CASSRNPRSRRFF.

The chain recombines TRBV14 with TRBJ2-3; no firm D call. The CDR3 is 13 residues long. Germline V CDR1 and CDR2: SGHDN, FVKESK. V was pared by 4 bases and J by 1 base, with 6 bases between. CDR3 in amino acids: CASSRFGTDTQYF. Here the CDR3 DNA reads TGTGCCAGCAGCCGGTTCGGCACAGATACGCAGTATTTT.